This passage covers 4 T cell receptor beta chains from one sample sequenced in a study of CD8+CD57+ T cells in acquired aplastic anemia. The study profiled TCR beta VDJ and CDR3 using genomic DNA as template. TCRdb reanalysed the reads using MiXCR and keeps one entry per CDR3 protein. The sample has about 120,000 distinct CDR3 sequences, nearly 40% seen once. It was patients with CD8+CD57+ cell expansion by flow cytometry who were chosen for sequencing. Source material: sorted CD4+, CD8+, or CD8+CD57+ T cells (not recorded which) from PBMCs. These receptors were obtained from a human donor with aplastic anemia.

The rearrangement links TRBV19 to TRBJ1-2; D is ambiguous. Looked up from germline, CDR1 is LNHDA and CDR2 is SQIVND (reference sequence). The germline V and J ends were trimmed by 4 bases and 10 bases, with 16 bases remaining between them. The CDR3 contains 13 residues. The CDR3 loop reads CASSRATPWDYTF. The CDR3 DNA sequence: TGTGCCAGTAGTAGAGCCACCCCTTGGGACTACACCTTC. Filled out from reference TRBV19 and TRBJ1-2, the complete variable domain reads DGGITQSPKYLFRKEGQNVTLSCEQNLNHDAMYWYRQDPGQGLRLIYYSQIVNDFQKGDIAEGYSVSREKKESFPLTVTSAQKNPTAFYLCASSRATPWDYTFGSGTRLTVV.

This clonotype was picked up one time. This chain joins TRBV15 and TRBJ2-7; 13 bases match TRBD2. Germline V gives CDR1 LNHNV, CDR2 YYDKDF (reference sequence). The CDR3 consists of 16 residues. V lost 3 bases, J lost 3 bases, and 5 bases stayed unmatched. Here the CDR3 reads CATSSQGTSGDYEQYF. The CDR3 DNA is TGTGCCACCAGCAGCCAAGGGACTAGCGGGGACTACGAGCAGTACTTC.

This sequence joins TRBV2 and TRBJ2-7; 9 bases fit TRBD1. The V and J ends lost 4 bases and 3 bases, in that order; junction bases with no gene match: 4. The CDR3 runs to 14 residues. Germline CDR1 is SNHLY and CDR2 is FYNNEI. CDR3 sequence (DNA): TGTGCCAGCAGTGGGGGGACAGGGATCTACGAGCAGTACGTC. As protein: CASSGGTGIYEQYV.

Of note for this clonotype: Germline and junction disagree at one end, which may indicate a read error. The chain is built from TRBV10-3 and TRBJ1-5; the D is unclear. The CDR3 sequence is 14 residues long. The germline CDR1 and CDR2 sequences are ENHRY and SYGVKD. The CDR3 loop reads CAISVSQSDQPQHF. The CDR3 DNA reads as TGTGCCATCAGTGTTTCGCAGAGCGATCAGCCCCAGCACTTT.